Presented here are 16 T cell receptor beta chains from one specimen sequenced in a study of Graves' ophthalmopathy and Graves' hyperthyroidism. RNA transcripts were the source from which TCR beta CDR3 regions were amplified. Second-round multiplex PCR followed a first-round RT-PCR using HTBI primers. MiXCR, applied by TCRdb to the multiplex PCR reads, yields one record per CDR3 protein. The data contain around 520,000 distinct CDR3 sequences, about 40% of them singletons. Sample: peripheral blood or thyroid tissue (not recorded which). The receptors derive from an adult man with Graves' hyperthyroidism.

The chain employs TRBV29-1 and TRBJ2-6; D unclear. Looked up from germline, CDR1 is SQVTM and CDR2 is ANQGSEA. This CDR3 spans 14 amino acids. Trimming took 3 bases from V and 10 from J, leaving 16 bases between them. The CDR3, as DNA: TGCAGCGTTGATGCAGGTATCTCGGCTAACGTCCTGACTTTC. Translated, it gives CSVDAGISANVLTF.

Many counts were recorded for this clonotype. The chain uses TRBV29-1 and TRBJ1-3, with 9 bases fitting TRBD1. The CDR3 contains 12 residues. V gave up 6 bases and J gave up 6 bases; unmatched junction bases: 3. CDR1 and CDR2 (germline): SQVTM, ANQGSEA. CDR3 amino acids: CSVRTGANTIYF. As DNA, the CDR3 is TGCAGCGTGAGGACAGGGGCAAACACCATATATTTT.

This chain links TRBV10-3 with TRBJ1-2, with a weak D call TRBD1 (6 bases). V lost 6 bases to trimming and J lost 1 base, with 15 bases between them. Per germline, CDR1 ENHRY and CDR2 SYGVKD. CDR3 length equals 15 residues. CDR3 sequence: CAISSRRGHNYGYTF. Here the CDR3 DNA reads TGTGCCATCAGCTCACGACGGGGGCATAACTATGGCTACACCTTC.

CDR3 sequence: CASSLGAGQSYEQYF. In DNA, the CDR3 is TGTGCCAGCAGTTTAGGGGCGGGACAGTCCTACGAGCAGTACTTC. The rearrangement uses TRBV12-3 or TRBV12-4 and TRBJ2-7; a weak D match, TRBD1 (7 bases). Trimming stripped 1 base from V and 1 base from J, with 11 bases between. CDR3 length: 15 residues.

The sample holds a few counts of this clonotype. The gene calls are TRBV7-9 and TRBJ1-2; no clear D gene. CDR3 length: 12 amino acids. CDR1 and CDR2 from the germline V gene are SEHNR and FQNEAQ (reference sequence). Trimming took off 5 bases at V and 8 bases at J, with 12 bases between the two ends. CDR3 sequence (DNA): TGTGCCAGCAGCCTTAAAGGATCCGGCTACACCTTC. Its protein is CASSLKGSGYTF.

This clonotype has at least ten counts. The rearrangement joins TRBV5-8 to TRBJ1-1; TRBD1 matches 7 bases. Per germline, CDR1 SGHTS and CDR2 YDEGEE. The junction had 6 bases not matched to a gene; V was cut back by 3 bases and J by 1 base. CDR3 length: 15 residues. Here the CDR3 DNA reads TGTGCCAGCAGCTCGCTGACAGGGCCGAACACTGAAGCTTTCTTT. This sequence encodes CASSSLTGPNTEAFF.

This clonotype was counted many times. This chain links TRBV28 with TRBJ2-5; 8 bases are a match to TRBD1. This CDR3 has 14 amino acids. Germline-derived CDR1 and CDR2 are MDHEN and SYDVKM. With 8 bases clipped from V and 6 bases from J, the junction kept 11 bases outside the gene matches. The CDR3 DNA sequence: TGTGCCAGCCATCCAGGGGGCGCGGGAAAGACCCAGTACTTC. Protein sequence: CASHPGGAGKTQYF.

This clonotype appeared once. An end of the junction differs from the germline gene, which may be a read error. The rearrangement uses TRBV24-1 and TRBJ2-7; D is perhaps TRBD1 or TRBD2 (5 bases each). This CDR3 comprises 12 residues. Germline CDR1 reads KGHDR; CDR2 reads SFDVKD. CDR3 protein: CATSDHRGERYF. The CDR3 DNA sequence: TGTGCCACCAGTGACCACCGGGGCGAGCGGTACTTC.

The CDR3 coding sequence is TGTGCCAGCAGCTACGGACAGGGGGCATCGGATACGCAGTATTTT. It specifies CASSYGQGASDTQYF. The chain is built from TRBV7-6 and TRBJ2-3; 11 positions match TRBD1. The junction had 6 bases not matched to a gene; V was cut back by 4 bases and J by 6 bases. Germline assignment: CDR1 SGHVS and CDR2 FNYEAQ. The CDR3 covers 15 residues.

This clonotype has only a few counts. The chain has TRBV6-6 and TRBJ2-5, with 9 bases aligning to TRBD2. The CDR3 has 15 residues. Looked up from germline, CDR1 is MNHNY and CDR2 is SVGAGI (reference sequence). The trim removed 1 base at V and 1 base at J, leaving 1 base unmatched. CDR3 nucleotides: TGTGCCAGCAGTTACTTGGGACTAGCCCAAGAGACCCAGTACTTC. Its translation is CASSYLGLAQETQYF.

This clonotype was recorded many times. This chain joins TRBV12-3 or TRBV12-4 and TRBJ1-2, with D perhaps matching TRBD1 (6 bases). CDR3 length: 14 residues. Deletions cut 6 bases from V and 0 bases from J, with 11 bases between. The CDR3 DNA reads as TGTGCCAGCAGCAAGGACAGTCCTAACTATGGCTACACCTTC. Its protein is CASSKDSPNYGYTF.

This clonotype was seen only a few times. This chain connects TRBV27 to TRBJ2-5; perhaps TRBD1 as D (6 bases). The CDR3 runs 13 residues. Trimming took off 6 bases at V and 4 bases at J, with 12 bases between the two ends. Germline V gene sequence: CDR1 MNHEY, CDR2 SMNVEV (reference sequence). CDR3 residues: CASRPGRGETQYF. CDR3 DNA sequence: TGTGCCAGCAGGCCGGGCAGGGGAGAGACCCAGTACTTC.

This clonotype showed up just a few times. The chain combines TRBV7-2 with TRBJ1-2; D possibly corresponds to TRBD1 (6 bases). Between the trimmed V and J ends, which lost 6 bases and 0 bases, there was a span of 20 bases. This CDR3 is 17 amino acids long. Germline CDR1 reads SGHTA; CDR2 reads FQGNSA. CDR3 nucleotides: TGTGCCAGCAGACACAATAAACAACAGGGAGCTAACTATGGCTACACCTTC. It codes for CASRHNKQQGANYGYTF.

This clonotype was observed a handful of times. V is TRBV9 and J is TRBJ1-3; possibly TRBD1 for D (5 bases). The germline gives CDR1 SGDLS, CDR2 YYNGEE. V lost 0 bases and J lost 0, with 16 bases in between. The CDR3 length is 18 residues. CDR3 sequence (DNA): TGTGCCAGCAGCGTAGGTATAGGGGACGCCAACTCTGGAAACACCATATATTTT. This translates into CASSVGIGDANSGNTIYF. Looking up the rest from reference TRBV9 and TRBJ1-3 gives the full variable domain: DSGVTQTPKHLITATGQRVTLRCSPRSGDLSVYWYQQSLDQGLQFLIQYYNGEERAKGNILERFSAQQFPDLHSELNLSSLELGDSALYFCASSVGIGDANSGNTIYFGEGSWLTVV.

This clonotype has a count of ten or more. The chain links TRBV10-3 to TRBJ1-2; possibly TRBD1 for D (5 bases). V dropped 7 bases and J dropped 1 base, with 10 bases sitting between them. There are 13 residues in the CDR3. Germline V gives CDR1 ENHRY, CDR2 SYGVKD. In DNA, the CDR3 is TGTGCCATCACAGACAGTGTTAACTATGGCTACACCTTC. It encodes CAITDSVNYGYTF.

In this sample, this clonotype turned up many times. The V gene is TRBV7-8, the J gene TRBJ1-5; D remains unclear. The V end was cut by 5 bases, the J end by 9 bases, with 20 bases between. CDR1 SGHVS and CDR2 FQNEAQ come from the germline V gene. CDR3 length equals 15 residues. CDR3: CASSLGPGHLRPQHF. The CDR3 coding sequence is TGTGCCAGCAGCCTTGGACCGGGTCATCTTAGGCCCCAGCATTTT.